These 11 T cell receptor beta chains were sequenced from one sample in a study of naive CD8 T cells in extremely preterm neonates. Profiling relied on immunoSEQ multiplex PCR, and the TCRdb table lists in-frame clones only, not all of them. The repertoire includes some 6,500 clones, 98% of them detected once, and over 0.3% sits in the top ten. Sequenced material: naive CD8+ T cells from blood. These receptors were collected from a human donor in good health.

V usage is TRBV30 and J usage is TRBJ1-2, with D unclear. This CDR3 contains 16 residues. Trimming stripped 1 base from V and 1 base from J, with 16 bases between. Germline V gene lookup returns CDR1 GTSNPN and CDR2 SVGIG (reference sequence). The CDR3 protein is CAWSDGTVGGNYGYTF. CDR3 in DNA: TGTGCCTGGAGTGACGGAACGGTTGGAGGTAACTATGGCTACACCTTC.

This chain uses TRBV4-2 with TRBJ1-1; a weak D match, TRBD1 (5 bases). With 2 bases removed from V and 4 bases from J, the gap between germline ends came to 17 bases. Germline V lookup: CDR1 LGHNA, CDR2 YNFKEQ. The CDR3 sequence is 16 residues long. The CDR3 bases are TGTGCCAGCAGCCAAACCCGGACGGGGGGAGGCACTGAAGCTTTCTTT. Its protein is CASSQTRTGGGTEAFF.

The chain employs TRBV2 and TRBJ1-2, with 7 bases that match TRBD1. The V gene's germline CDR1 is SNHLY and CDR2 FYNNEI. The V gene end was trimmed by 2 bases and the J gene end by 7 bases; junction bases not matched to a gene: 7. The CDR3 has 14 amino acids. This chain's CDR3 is CASSEPGTVRGYTF. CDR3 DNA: TGTGCCAGCAGTGAACCCGGGACAGTTCGTGGCTACACCTTC.

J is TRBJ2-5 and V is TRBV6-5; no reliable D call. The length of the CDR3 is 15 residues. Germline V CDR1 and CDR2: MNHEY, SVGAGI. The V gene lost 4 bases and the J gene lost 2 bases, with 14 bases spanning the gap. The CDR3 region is CASSSGARLQETQYF. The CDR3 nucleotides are TGTGCCAGCAGTTCAGGTGCCAGGCTACAAGAGACCCAGTACTTC.

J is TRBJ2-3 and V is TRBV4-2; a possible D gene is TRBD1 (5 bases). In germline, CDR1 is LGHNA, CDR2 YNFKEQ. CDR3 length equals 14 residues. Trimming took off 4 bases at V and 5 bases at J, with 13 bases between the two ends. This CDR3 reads CASSPPGRGDTQYF. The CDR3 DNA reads TGTGCCAGCAGCCCCCCGGGTAGGGGAGATACGCAGTATTTT.

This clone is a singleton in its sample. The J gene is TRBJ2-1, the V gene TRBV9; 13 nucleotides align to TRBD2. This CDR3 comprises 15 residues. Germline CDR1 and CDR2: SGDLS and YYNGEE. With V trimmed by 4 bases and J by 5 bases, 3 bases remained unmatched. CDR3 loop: CASSFTSGGDNEQFF. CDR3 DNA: TGTGCCAGCAGCTTTACTAGCGGGGGGGACAATGAGCAGTTCTTC. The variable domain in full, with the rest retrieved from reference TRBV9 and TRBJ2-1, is DSGVTQTPKHLITATGQRVTLRCSPRSGDLSVYWYQQSLDQGLQFLIQYYNGEERAKGNILERFSAQQFPDLHSELNLSSLELGDSALYFCASSFTSGGDNEQFFGPGTRLTVL.

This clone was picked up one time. The DNA for the CDR3 is TGTGCCAGCAGCTCGGATCCGATGGGGCTTCTACAGGCCTGGGGAACCAACGTCCTGACTTTC. This translates into CASSSDPMGLLQAWGTNVLTF. V usage is TRBV7-8 and J usage is TRBJ2-6; D may be TRBD1 (5 bases). The CDR3 runs to 21 residues. CDR1 and CDR2 from the germline V gene are SGHVS and FQNEAQ. V lost 4 bases, J lost 8 bases, and 33 bases lay in between. The full variable domain, completed using reference TRBV7-8 and TRBJ2-6, is GAGVSQSPRYKVAKRGQDVALRCDPISGHVSLFWYQQALGQGPEFLTYFQNEAQLDKSGLPSDRFFAERPEGSVSTLKIQRTQQEDSAVYLCASSSDPMGLLQAWGTNVLTFGAGSRLTVL.

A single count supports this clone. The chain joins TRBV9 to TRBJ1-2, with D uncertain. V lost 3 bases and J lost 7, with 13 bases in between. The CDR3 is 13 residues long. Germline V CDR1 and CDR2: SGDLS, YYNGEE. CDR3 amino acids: CASSGPPAGGYTF. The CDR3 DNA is TGTGCCAGCAGCGGACCTCCGGCGGGTGGCTACACCTTC.

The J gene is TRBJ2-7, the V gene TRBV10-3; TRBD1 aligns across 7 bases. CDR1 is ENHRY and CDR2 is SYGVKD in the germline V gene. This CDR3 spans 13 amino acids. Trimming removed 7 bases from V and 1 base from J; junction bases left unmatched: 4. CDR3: CAITLDRSYEQYF. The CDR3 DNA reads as TGTGCCATCACCCTGGACAGGTCCTACGAGCAGTACTTC.

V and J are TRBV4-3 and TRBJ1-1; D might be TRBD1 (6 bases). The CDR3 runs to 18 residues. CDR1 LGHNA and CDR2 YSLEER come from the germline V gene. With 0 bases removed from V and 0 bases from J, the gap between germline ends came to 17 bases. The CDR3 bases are TGCGCCAGCAGCCAAGAGGAGGTCGGGAGGGGGATGAACACTGAAGCTTTCTTT. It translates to CASSQEEVGRGMNTEAFF.

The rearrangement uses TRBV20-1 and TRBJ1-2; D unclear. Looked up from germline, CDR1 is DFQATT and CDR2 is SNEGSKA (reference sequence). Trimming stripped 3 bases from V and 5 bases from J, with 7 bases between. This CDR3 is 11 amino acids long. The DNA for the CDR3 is TGCAGTGCTAGGCAGTTATATGGCTACACCTTC. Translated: CSARQLYGYTF.